Listed here is a single T cell receptor beta chain. Its antigen remains unknown. These data come from a study of post-analysis software for immune sequencing data. Study-level background: Disease trajectories encompassed relapsing-remitting, secondary progressive and progressive-relapsing multiple sclerosis.

Study-wide results and caveats: Significantly lower normalized Chao1 diversity was found in patients with multiple sclerosis relative to controls. Elevated frequency relative to controls characterized several TRBV segments in patients, TRBV5-6, TRBV5-1 and TRBV20-1 among them. Clustering by F measure revealed strong co-clustering among samples prepared together in one batch.

Trimming cost V 6 bases and J 0 bases, with 21 bases left between them. Germline-derived CDR1 and CDR2 are MNHNY and SVGAGI (reference sequence). This CDR3 has 17 amino acids. cDNA libraries of TCR beta carried unique molecular identifiers. TCRdb analysed the PCR reads with MiXCR anew, one entry per CDR3 protein. Found here are about 620,000 distinct CDR3 sequences, roughly 47% of them singletons; the top ten hold about 1.5%. This chain uses TRBV6-6 with TRBJ2-7; D may correspond to TRBD1 or TRBD2 (5 bases each). Sequenced input: blood. The TCR originated in a girl aged 5-17 years with multiple sclerosis. The CDR3 region is CASSQRWGYESSYEQYF. Here the CDR3 DNA reads TGTGCCAGCAGCCAGCGGTGGGGGTACGAAAGCTCCTACGAGCAGTACTTC.